Listed below are T cell receptor beta chains from one sample, sequenced in a study of radiotherapy plus CTLA-4 blockade in lung cancer. Using immunoSEQ multiplex PCR, the repertoire was profiled, and TCRdb retains in-frame clones only, with some absent. The sample lists some 60,000 clones; around 77% were seen once. The source material was peripheral blood, sampled from a patient treated with radiotherapy plus ipilimumab. These receptor sequences come from a human donor with non-small cell lung cancer who had a complete response to radiotherapy plus ipilimumab. The CDR3 runs from the conserved cysteine through the conserved F or W. Fields, in order: D gene, J gene, V gene, clone size, CDR3 protein, CDR3 DNA. A D gene is named only where the DNA matches it firmly. Size tells how often a clone was seen (once, few, many) or the class of an expanded clone, and some rows leave it out.

TRBD1 TRBJ1-1 TRBV6-6 - CASSPGTGGYTEAFF TGTGCCAGCAGTCCCGGGACAGGGGGCTACACTGAAGCTTTCTTT
- TRBJ1-4 TRBV2 - CASSLQGSTNEKLFF TGTGCCAGCAGCCTCCAGGGTTCTACTAATGAAAAACTGTTTTTT
TRBD1 TRBJ1-1 TRBV29-1 - CSVASTYGTGGTWAFF TGCAGCGTTGCCTCTACCTACGGGACAGGGGGCACTTGGGCTTTCTTT
- TRBJ1-1 TRBV30 - CAWSVAGVTEAFF TGTGCCTGGAGTGTAGCCGGGGTCACTGAAGCTTTCTTT
- TRBJ2-5 TRBV5-1 - CASSRRQNQETQYF TGCGCCAGCAGTCGTAGACAGAATCAAGAGACCCAGTACTTC
- TRBJ1-3 TRBV18 - CASSLPPRGGRSGNTIYF TGTGCCAGCTCACTCCCCCCCCGGGGAGGACGCTCTGGAAACACCATATATTTT
- TRBJ2-7 TRBV28 - CASRVGGFGRPYEQYF TGTGCCAGCAGGGTAGGCGGATTCGGGAGACCCTACGAGCAGTACTTC
TRBD1 TRBJ1-4 TRBV18 - CASSDREGEKLFF TGTGCCAGCTCGGACAGGGAAGGTGAAAAACTGTTTTTT
TRBD2 TRBJ2-5 TRBV7-2 - CASSSQVAGGQETQYF TGTGCCAGCAGCTCCCAAGTAGCGGGGGGGCAAGAGACCCAGTACTTC
- TRBJ2-7 TRBV14 once CASSQDVGRASYEQYF TGTGCCAGCAGCCAAGATGTGGGCAGGGCTTCCTACGAGCAGTACTTC
- TRBJ2-5 TRBV5-4 - CASSPDREEIISQYF TGTGCCAGCAGCCCCGACAGAGAAGAGATAATATCCCAGTACTTC
- TRBJ1-1 TRBV5-1 once CASSSLLLRGDYTEAFF TGCGCCAGCAGCTCCCTTCTGTTACGGGGTGATTACACTGAAGCTTTCTTT
TRBD2 TRBJ2-1 TRBV6-1 - CASKKGLAEDNEQFF TGTGCCAGCAAGAAAGGACTAGCGGAGGACAATGAGCAGTTCTTC
- TRBJ1-2 TRBV2 - CASSGSGSYGYTF TGTGCCAGCAGTGGTTCAGGCTCCTACGGCTACACCTTC
- TRBJ2-1 TRBV7-3 few CASSLTGSSYNEQFF TGTGCCAGCAGCTTAACTGGTAGCTCCTACAATGAGCAGTTCTTC
TRBD2 TRBJ2-7 TRBV29-1 - CSVGSGGVYEQYF TGCAGCGTTGGATCGGGAGGGGTCTACGAGCAGTACTTC
TRBD1 TRBJ1-2 TRBV7-9 - CASSSFRGELYGYTF TGTGCCAGCAGCTCCTTCAGGGGGGAACTCTATGGCTACACCTTC
- TRBJ1-3 TRBV2 medium-sized CASRTKTGAGSGNTIYF TGTGCCAGCAGGACAAAAACAGGAGCCGGCTCTGGAAACACCATATATTTT
TRBD2 TRBJ2-1 TRBV25-1 - CASSDASGRHNEQFF TGTGCCAGCAGTGATGCTAGCGGGAGGCACAATGAGCAGTTCTTC
TRBD1 TRBJ1-2 TRBV4-3 once CASSQLRQGPYGYTF TGCGCCAGCAGCCAATTAAGACAGGGTCCCTATGGCTACACCTTC
- TRBJ1-6 TRBV5-6 - CASSLYTSPPLHF TGTGCCAGCAGCCTATACACTAGTCCACCCCTCCACTTT
TRBD1 TRBJ1-2 TRBV28 - CATMTGILGGYTF TGTGCCACCATGACAGGGATTTTGGGTGGCTACACCTTC
TRBD1 TRBJ2-7 TRBV10-3 medium-sized CAISDRQGLYEQYF TGTGCCATCAGTGATCGACAGGGTTTGTACGAGCAGTACTTC
TRBD2 TRBJ2-7 TRBV19 - CASSKTGGYEQYF TGTGCCAGTAGCAAAACGGGGGGTTACGAGCAGTACTTC
- TRBJ2-7 TRBV6-5 - CASSYSYQGPSEQYF TGTGCCAGCAGTTACTCGTATCAGGGTCCTAGTGAGCAGTACTTC
TRBD1 TRBJ1-5 TRBV19 few CASSKRQGREGNQPQHF TGTGCCAGTAGTAAGAGACAGGGGAGAGAGGGGAATCAGCCCCAGCATTTT
- TRBJ2-2 TRBV18 - CASSQGQGSTGELFF TGTGCCAGCTCACAGGGGCAGGGGAGCACCGGGGAGCTGTTTTTT
TRBD2 TRBJ2-1 TRBV7-9 few CASSSGGLAQIF TGTGCCAGCAGCTCGGGGGGACTAGCACAGATCTTC
- TRBJ1-5 TRBV28 - CASSQQGRQPQHF TGTGCCAGCAGTCAGCAGGGGCGACAGCCCCAGCATTTT
TRBD1 TRBJ2-7 TRBV11-2 - CASRPAGTGFYEQYF TGTGCCAGCAGACCCGCCGGGACAGGGTTCTACGAGCAGTACTTC
TRBD1 TRBJ2-7 TRBV4-1 - CASSQPAGTGQNEQYF TGCGCCAGCAGCCAACCTGCCGGGACAGGGCAAAACGAGCAGTACTTC
TRBD1 TRBJ1-4 TRBV15 - CATSNRILRGTREKLFF TGTGCCACCAGCAATCGAATCCTCAGGGGGACGAGGGAAAAACTGTTTTTT
TRBD2 TRBJ2-3 TRBV5-4 - CASSIWTSGSTDTQYF TGTGCCAGCAGCATATGGACTAGCGGTAGCACAGATACGCAGTATTTT
- TRBJ1-4 TRBV6-6 few CASRRRAGSNEKLFF TGTGCCAGCAGACGCCGCGCAGGTTCTAATGAAAAACTGTTTTTT
- TRBJ2-1 TRBV18 - CASSPLGFEQFF TGTGCCAGCTCACCTCTAGGTTTCGAGCAGTTCTTC
- TRBJ2-7 TRBV2 - CASSDGNLSGYEQYF TGTGCCAGCAGTGATGGAAACCTATCAGGCTACGAGCAGTACTTC
TRBD1 TRBJ1-1 TRBV19 - CASSSLGQGASVTEAFF TGTGCCAGTAGTTCCCTAGGACAGGGGGCTTCTGTCACTGAAGCTTTCTTT
- TRBJ1-5 TRBV7-9 - CASSLEGINQPQHF TGTGCCAGCAGCTTAGAGGGGATTAATCAGCCCCAGCATTTT
TRBD2 TRBJ2-1 TRBV5-1 once CASSLETSGRAVTLF TGCGCCAGCAGCTTGGAAACTAGCGGGAGGGCCGTAACTCTCTTC
TRBD1 TRBJ2-7 TRBV11-2 few CASSPRQGLAYEQYF TGTGCCAGCAGCCCCCGACAGGGGCTGGCCTACGAGCAGTACTTC
TRBD2 TRBJ2-1 TRBV7-9 few CASSAREVEFF TGTGCCAGCAGCGCACGGGAGGTGGAGTTCTTC